This T cell receptor beta chain was sequenced during a study of blood T cell repertoires in COVID-19. Study-wide background: Spain, Italy and the United States supplied samples that represented acute and convalescent COVID-19. Sources were T cells, B-cell-depleted T cells, or PBMCs; the material itself was cDNA or gDNA.

How the authors handled the data: Reference gene primer amplification in the assay estimated nucleated cell counts. Generated by immunoSEQ multiplex PCR, the TCRdb table keeps only in-frame clones and is missing some. V and J calls and clone size are as listed in that table; D and trimming were resolved from the DNA. The profile covers under 400,000 clones, with 75% to 90% appearing a single time and 2.5% to 3.5% taken by the ten largest. What was sequenced was peripheral blood. The receptor was isolated from a woman in her twenties or thirties with COVID-19, enrolled during active disease.

This chain's CDR3 is CASSDTFPGTWNTEAFF. As DNA, the CDR3 is TGTGCCAGCAGTGACACCTTTCCCGGGACATGGAACACTGAAGCTTTCTTT. The rearrangement joins TRBV2 to TRBJ1-1, with D tentatively TRBD1 (6 bases). The CDR3 spans 17 residues. Germline V gene sequence: CDR1 SNHLY, CDR2 FYNNEI. With 3 bases removed from V and 1 base from J, the gap between germline ends came to 18 bases. Complete variable domain (other parts from reference TRBV2 and TRBJ1-1): EPEVTQTPSHQVTQMGQEVILRCVPISNHLYFYWYRQILGQKVEFLVSFYNNEISEKSEIFDDQFSVERPDGSNFTLKIRSTKLEDSAMYFCASSDTFPGTWNTEAFFGQGTRLTVV.